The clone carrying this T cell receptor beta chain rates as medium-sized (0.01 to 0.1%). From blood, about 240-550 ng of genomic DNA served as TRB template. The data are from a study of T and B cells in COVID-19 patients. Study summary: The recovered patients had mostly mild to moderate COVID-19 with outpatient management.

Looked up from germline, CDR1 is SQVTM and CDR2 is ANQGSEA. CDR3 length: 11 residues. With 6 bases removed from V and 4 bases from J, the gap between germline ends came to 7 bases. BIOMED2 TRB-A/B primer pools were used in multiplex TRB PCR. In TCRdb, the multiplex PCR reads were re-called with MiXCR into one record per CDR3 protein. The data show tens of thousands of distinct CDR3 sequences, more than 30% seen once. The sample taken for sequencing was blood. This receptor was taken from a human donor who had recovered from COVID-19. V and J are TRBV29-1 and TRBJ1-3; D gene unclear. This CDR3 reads CSVLVGNTIYF. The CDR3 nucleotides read TGCAGCGTCCTCGTCGGAAACACCATATATTTT.